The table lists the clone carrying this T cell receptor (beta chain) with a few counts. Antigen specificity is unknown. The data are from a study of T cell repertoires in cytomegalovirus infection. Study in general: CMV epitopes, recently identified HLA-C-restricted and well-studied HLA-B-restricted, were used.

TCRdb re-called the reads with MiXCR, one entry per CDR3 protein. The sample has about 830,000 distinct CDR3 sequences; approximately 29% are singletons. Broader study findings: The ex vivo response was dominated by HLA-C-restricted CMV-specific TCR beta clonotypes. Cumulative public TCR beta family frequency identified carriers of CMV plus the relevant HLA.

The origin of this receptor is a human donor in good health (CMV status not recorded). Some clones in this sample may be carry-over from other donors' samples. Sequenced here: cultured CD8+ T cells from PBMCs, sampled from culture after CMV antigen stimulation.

The CDR3 loop is CASSEAGRETQYF. Here the CDR3 DNA reads TGTGCCAGCAGTGAAGCTGGTAGAGAGACCCAGTACTTC. The V gene is TRBV2, the J gene TRBJ2-5; D unclear. Trimming took 0 bases from V and 4 from J, leaving 6 bases between them. CDR3 size: 13 residues. Looked up from germline, CDR1 is SNHLY and CDR2 is FYNNEI.